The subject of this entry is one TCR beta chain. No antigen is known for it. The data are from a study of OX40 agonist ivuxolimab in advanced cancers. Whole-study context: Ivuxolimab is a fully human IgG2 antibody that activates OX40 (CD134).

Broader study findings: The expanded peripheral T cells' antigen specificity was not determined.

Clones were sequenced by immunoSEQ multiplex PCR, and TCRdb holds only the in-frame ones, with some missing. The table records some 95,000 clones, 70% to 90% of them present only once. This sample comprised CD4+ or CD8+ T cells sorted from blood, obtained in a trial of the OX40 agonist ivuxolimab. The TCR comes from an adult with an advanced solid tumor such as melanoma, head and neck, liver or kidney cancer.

The CDR3 nucleotides are TGTGCCAGCAGCCAGGGGGCTACTGAAGCTTTCTTT. This gives the protein CASSQGATEAFF. J is TRBJ1-1 and V is TRBV6-5, with TRBD1 matching over 8 bases. J gave up 5 bases and V 6 bases, and 2 bases lay outside the gene matches. The CDR3 sequence is 12 residues long. Per germline, CDR1 MNHEY and CDR2 SVGAGI.